Sequencing of this TCR beta chain was carried out in a study of T cell responses to AZD1222 COVID-19 vaccine (dated by TCRdb to the early 2020s). Background for the entire study: A total of 240 or so trial participants underwent TCR sequencing, of whom approximately 200 had received two doses of AZD1222 and around 26 had received two doses of the MenACWY control vaccine. Trial participants were enrolled by age into subgroups of 18-55, 56-69 and 70-plus years, and around 150, 29 and 61 TCR-sequenced participants, respectively, were included in these subgroups.

At the junction V is shortened by 7 bases and J by 3 bases; bases outside the gene matches: 11. The germline V gene supplies CDR1 MDHEN and CDR2 SYDVKM. Including cysteine and phenylalanine, the CDR3 has 15 amino acids. Left in the record is the CDR3 DNA by itself, 45 bases read in frame from the first base. Points on this clone: Its cognate antigen has yet to be identified. There are no base qualities to consult, and no much larger clone falls within one base.

Overall study results and their limits: In the small 56-69-year group, the increase in depth fell short of significance, most likely because of low power. Nearly half of unique spike-specific TCRs reportedly recognized epitopes outside regions mutated in the B.1.351 and B.1.1.7 variants. Spike-specific TCR breadth and depth rose significantly after two AZD1222 doses compared with day 0 and with MenACWY recipients. Vaccine-associated CD4 TCRs spanned the whole spike protein, with dominant responses in regions 160-218 and 743-854. Because no day 14 peak-response samples were available, the repertoires could be characterized only after the peak T cell response. Participants were mostly white British, with more females than males. The authors suggested clonal diversity may have been underestimated. Conclusions about previously exposed vaccinees are limited, since just six or seven AZD1222 recipients were seropositive for SARS-CoV-2 at baseline.

The CDR3 regions of human TCRbeta chains were subjected to immunosequencing. The source study handled its data this way. TCRs in the repertoires were matched against a reference library of SARS-CoV-2-specific TCRs that had been generated with the MIRA antigen-specificity platform. Breadth was defined as the fraction of unique TCRs that were SARS-CoV-2-associated, and depth was defined as the fraction of total T cells that were SARS-CoV-2-associated. Using the MIRA data, every spike-specific TCR was mapped to the spike region that the TCR reacted to and assigned to either a CD4 or a CD8 class. Log10-transformed breadth and depth values were compared by one-way ANOVA with Sidak's multiple comparisons tests. TCRdb took over this immuneACCESS table, retaining in-frame rearrangements with V and J assigned. Such tables are incomplete; in checked studies, under half of the missing clones stem from an unresolved V gene, and the remainder is unexplained. That table supplies the V and J calls and clone size; D and trimming were determined from the DNA. The sample table contains tens of thousands of clones; only one count was recorded for 91% of them. The ten top clones hold 8% of the sample.

This specimen's time point label, interpreted: about 28 days (+/-7) after the second vaccine dose. AZD1222 recipients with second doses at about 4 weeks or about 12 weeks were pooled, because spike-specific TCR depth and breadth did not differ between schedules. The vaccinee samples were drawn from two UK trials, COV001 and COV002, one of which was a single-blind randomized controlled phase 2/3 trial testing AZD1222 (ChAdOx1 nCoV-19) in healthy adults. For TCRbeta chain sequencing, PBMC samples were collected from trial participants at day 0 and at day 28 after the second dose. The receptor's source is an adult who received the AZD1222 COVID-19 vaccine. Sequenced here: peripheral blood, sampled 28 days after the second AZD1222 dose. Recombination joined TRBV28 with TRBJ2-7, and TRBD1 aligns with 8 junction nucleotides. The CDR3 protein: CASTPTGDVFYEQYF. Read as DNA, the sequence is TGTGCCAGCACCCCGACAGGGGATGTGTTCTACGAGCAGTACTTC.